This T cell receptor beta chain was recorded in a study of T-cell reconstitution after alpha-beta-depleted transplantation in children. Study-wide points: Reportedly, only several hundred clones from non-depleted graft cells drove alpha-beta T-cell counts at about two months. Hyperexpanded clones declined; after one year, newly produced T cells mostly supplied diversity.

V lost 1 base to trimming and J lost 5 bases; unmatched junction nucleotides: 4. Germline CDR1 is DFQATT and CDR2 is SNEGSKA (reference sequence). The CDR3 is made up of 15 amino acids. This clonotype showed up just a few times. As yet, its antigen is unknown. Unique molecular identifiers were used in preparing the TCRbeta library. Each CDR3 protein is one row after TCRdb ran MiXCR on the PCR reads. The data contain some 550,000 distinct CDR3 sequences, under 30% of them singletons. The chain recombines TRBV20-1 with TRBJ2-3, with TRBD2 matching 12 bases. Source: PBMCs, mostly from graft donor cells, taken 360 days after TCRalphabeta/CD19-depleted stem cell transplant. This sequence was found in a boy in the first two years of life who had a stem cell transplant for acute myeloid leukemia, so the T cells may come from the graft donor. The CDR3 is CSARGLTSGGDTQYF. In DNA form, the CDR3 reads TGCAGTGCTAGAGGATTGACTAGCGGGGGAGATACGCAGTATTTT.